This TCR beta chain was captured in a study of blood T cell repertoires in COVID-19. Germline V gene lookup returns CDR1 GTSNPN and CDR2 SVGIG (reference sequence). V lost 0 bases and J 4 bases, leaving 15 bases between the germline ends. This CDR3 comprises 15 residues. This table comes from immunoSEQ multiplex PCR, and its TCRdb copy is limited to in-frame clones, with some not included. The sample shows 50,000 to 65,000 clones, 72% of them seen only once. Those enrolled, adults aged roughly 18 to 90 years, came from around 25 US areas. Participants had their cohort set by participant-reported clinical history. Participants in the exposed group had met a COVID-19 case in the 2 weeks before joining the study.

The sequenced material came from PBMCs or T cells enriched from blood (not recorded which). The origin of this receptor is a woman in her sixties who had been exposed to COVID-19. The chain links TRBV30 to TRBJ1-2; D is ambiguous. The CDR3, as DNA: TGTGCCTGGAGTGTACAGAGCGGACTGGGCTATGGCTACACCTTC. Its protein product is CAWSVQSGLGYGYTF.